This paragraph covers one TCR beta chain sequence. This record comes from a study of blood T cell repertoires in COVID-19. CDR3 length: 14 residues. Germline loops: CDR1 SGHRS, CDR2 YFSETQ. Trimming shortened V by 4 bases and J by 2 bases, and 9 bases separated the two germline ends. The table came from immunoSEQ multiplex PCR; TCRdb's copy has only in-frame clones and leaves some out. The sample has 200,000 to 250,000 clones, around nine tenths seen once; the top ten hold 1.5% to 2%. This sequence originates from a woman aged 50 to 65 who had recovered from COVID-19. The sample consisted of PBMCs or T cells enriched from blood (not recorded which). V usage is TRBV5-1 and J usage is TRBJ2-2; TRBD1 might be the D (5 bases). CDR3 DNA: TGCGCCAGCAGCCGTGACAGTAACACCGGGGAGCTGTTTTTT. Its protein is CASSRDSNTGELFF.